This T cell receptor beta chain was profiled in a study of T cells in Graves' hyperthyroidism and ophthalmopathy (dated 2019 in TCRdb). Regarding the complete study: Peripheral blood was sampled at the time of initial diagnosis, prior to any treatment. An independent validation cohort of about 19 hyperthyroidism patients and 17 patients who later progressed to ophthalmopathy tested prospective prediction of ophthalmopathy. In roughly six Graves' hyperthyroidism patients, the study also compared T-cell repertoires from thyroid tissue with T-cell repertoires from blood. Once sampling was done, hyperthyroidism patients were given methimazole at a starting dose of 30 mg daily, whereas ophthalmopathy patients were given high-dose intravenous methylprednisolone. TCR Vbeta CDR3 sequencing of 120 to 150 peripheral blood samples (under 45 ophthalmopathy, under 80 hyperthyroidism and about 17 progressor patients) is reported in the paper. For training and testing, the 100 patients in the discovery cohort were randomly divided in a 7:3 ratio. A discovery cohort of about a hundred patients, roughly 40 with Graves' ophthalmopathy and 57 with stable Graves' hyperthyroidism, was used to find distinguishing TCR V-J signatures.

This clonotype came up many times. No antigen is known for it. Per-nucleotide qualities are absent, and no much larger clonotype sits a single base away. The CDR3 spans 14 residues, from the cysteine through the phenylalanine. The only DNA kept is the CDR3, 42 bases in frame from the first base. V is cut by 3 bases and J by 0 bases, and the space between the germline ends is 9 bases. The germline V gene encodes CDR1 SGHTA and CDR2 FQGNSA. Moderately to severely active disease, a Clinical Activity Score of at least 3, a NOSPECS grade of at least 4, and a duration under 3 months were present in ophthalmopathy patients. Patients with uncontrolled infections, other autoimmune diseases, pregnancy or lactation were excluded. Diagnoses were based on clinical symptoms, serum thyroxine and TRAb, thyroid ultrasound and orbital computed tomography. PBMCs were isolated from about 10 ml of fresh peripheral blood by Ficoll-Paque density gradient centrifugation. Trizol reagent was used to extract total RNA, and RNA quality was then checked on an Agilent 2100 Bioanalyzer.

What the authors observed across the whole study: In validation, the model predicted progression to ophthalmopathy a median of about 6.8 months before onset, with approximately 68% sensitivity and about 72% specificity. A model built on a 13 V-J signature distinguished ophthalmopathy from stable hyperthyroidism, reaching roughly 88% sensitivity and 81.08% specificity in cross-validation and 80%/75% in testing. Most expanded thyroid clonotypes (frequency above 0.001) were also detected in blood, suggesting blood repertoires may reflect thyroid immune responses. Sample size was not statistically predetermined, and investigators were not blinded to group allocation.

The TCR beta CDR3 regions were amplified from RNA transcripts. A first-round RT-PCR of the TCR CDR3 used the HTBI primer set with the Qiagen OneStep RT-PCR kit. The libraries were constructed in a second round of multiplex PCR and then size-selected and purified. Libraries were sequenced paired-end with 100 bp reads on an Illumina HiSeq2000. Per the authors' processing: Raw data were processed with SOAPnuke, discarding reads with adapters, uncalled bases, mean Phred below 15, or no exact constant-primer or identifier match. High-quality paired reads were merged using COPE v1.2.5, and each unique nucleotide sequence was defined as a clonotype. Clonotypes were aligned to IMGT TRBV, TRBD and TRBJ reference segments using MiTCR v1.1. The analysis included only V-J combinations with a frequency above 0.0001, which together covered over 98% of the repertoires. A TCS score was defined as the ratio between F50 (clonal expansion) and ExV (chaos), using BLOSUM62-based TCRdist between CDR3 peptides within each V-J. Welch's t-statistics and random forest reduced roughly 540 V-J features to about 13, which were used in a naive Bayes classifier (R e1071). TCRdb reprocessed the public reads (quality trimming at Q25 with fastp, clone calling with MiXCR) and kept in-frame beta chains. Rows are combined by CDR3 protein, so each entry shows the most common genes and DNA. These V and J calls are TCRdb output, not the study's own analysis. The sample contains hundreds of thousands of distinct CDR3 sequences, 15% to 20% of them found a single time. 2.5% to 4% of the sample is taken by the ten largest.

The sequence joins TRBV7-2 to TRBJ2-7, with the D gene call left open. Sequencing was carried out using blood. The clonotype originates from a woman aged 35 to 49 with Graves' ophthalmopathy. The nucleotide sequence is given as TGTGCCAGCAGCTTCGAGCGTAACTCCTACGAGCAGTACTTC. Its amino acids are CASSFERNSYEQYF. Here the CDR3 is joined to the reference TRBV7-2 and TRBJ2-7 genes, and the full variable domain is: GAGVSQSPSNKVTEKGKDVELRCDPISGHTALYWYRQSLGQGLEFLIYFQGNSAPDKSGLPSDRFSAERTGGSVSTLTIQRTQQEDSAVYLCASSFERNSYEQYFGPGTRLTVT.